The following is a T cell receptor beta chain sequence with its context. CDR1 is GTSNPN, CDR2 SVGIG, per germline (reference sequence). The CDR3 is 15 amino acids. Trimming removed 0 bases at V and 0 bases at J, with 12 bases between. In the original processing: Counts of nucleated cells, estimated from reference gene primer amplification, were obtained. The repertoire was sequenced with immunoSEQ multiplex PCR; TCRdb's copy has only in-frame clones and lacks some. The V and J calls and the clone size are those of that table, but D and trimming were determined from the DNA. The table includes about 210,000 clones, approximately 84% detected once. The entry originates in a study of blood T cell repertoires in COVID-19. For the study at large: The origin of the acute and convalescent COVID-19 samples was the United States, Italy and Spain. Sources were T cells, B-cell-depleted T cells, or PBMCs; the material itself was cDNA or gDNA.

The V call is TRBV30, the J call TRBJ2-7, with D tentatively TRBD2 (6 bases). This receptor was identified in a woman between 45 and 60 years old with active or convalescent COVID-19. Source material: peripheral blood. The CDR3 region has the DNA TGTGCCTGGAGTGTATGGGGGGAGCGCTCCTACGAGCAGTACTTC. Translation: CAWSVWGERSYEQYF.